These T cell receptor beta chains were read from a single sample in a study of CD8+ T cells in alopecia areata. Only in-frame clones appear in the TCRdb table, and some are missing; sequencing was by immunoSEQ multiplex PCR. The sample includes approximately 210,000 clones, around 66% of them seen just once. The sample in question was CD4+ T cells sorted from blood, obtained at approximately week 42, from a patient treated with tofacitinib. The source is a human donor with alopecia areata. Both conserved end residues are part of each CDR3. A D gene is named only where the DNA matches it firmly. Rows give clone size only sometimes, using once, few, many, or a class for an expanded clone.

j_gene: TRBJ1-1
abundance: NA
v_gene: TRBV7-2
d_gene: TRBD1
CDR3aa: CASSLRQGGTEAFF
CDR3nt: TGTGCCAGCAGTTTAAGACAGGGAGGGACTGAAGCTTTCTTT

j_gene: TRBJ1-1
abundance: NA
v_gene: TRBV25-1
d_gene: TRBD1
CDR3aa: CASNWGQGAAFF
CDR3nt: TGTGCCAGCAATTGGGGACAGGGGGCGGCTTTCTTT

j_gene: TRBJ1-1
abundance: NA
v_gene: TRBV6-5
d_gene: NA
CDR3aa: CATFPPGYTEAFF
CDR3nt: TGTGCCACCTTCCCGCCGGGCTACACTGAAGCTTTCTTT

j_gene: TRBJ2-2
abundance: NA
v_gene: TRBV7-7
d_gene: TRBD2
CDR3aa: CASSPSGGRETGELFF
CDR3nt: TGTGCCAGCAGCCCGAGCGGGGGGCGCGAGACCGGGGAGCTGTTTTTT

j_gene: TRBJ2-3
abundance: few
v_gene: TRBV29-1
d_gene: NA
CDR3aa: CSATGAASDTQYF
CDR3nt: TGCAGCGCGACGGGGGCTGCTTCGGATACGCAGTATTTT

j_gene: TRBJ2-5
abundance: few
v_gene: TRBV29-1
d_gene: TRBD1
CDR3aa: CSVEDPDRQETQYF
CDR3nt: TGCAGCGTTGAAGACCCGGACAGGCAAGAGACCCAGTACTTC

j_gene: TRBJ1-1
abundance: few
v_gene: TRBV5-6
d_gene: NA
CDR3aa: CASTILGTGATEAFF
CDR3nt: TGTGCCAGCACGATCTTAGGGACGGGAGCCACTGAAGCTTTCTTT

j_gene: TRBJ2-3
abundance: NA
v_gene: TRBV2
d_gene: TRBD2
CDR3aa: CASSGLAGGLRTDTQYF
CDR3nt: TGTGCCAGCTCCGGACTAGCGGGGGGGCTTAGGACAGATACGCAGTATTTT

j_gene: TRBJ2-3
abundance: NA
v_gene: TRBV4-1
d_gene: NA
CDR3aa: CASSQDWSPTDTQYF
CDR3nt: TGCGCCAGCAGCCAAGACTGGAGCCCTACAGATACGCAGTATTTT

j_gene: TRBJ2-7
abundance: NA
v_gene: TRBV12-5
d_gene: NA
CDR3aa: CASGLSATYEQYF
CDR3nt: TGTGCTAGTGGTTTGTCAGCGACCTACGAGCAGTACTTC

j_gene: TRBJ2-7
abundance: NA
v_gene: TRBV5-1
d_gene: NA
CDR3aa: CASSLDWYEQYF
CDR3nt: TGCGCCAGCAGCCTGGATTGGTACGAGCAGTACTTC

j_gene: TRBJ1-1
abundance: NA
v_gene: TRBV29-1
d_gene: NA
CDR3aa: CSVLVRTEAFF
CDR3nt: TGCAGCGTTCTCGTGCGGACTGAAGCTTTCTTT

j_gene: TRBJ1-2
abundance: few
v_gene: TRBV29-1
d_gene: NA
CDR3aa: CSVEDSLYGYTF
CDR3nt: TGCAGCGTTGAGGACAGTTTATATGGCTACACCTTC

j_gene: TRBJ2-2
abundance: few
v_gene: TRBV19
d_gene: NA
CDR3aa: CASMGLKNTGELFF
CDR3nt: TGTGCCAGTATGGGACTCAAGAACACCGGGGAGCTGTTTTTT

j_gene: TRBJ2-3
abundance: NA
v_gene: TRBV6-6
d_gene: NA
CDR3aa: CASSPGASGTQYF
CDR3nt: TGTGCCAGCTCTCCCGGGGCATCTGGTACGCAGTATTTT

j_gene: TRBJ2-5
abundance: few
v_gene: TRBV7-2
d_gene: NA
CDR3aa: CASSLGNQETQYF
CDR3nt: TGTGCCAGCAGCTTGGGGAACCAAGAGACCCAGTACTTC

j_gene: TRBJ2-7
abundance: NA
v_gene: TRBV4-1
d_gene: TRBD1
CDR3aa: CASSQVIWDRSSYEQYF
CDR3nt: TGCGCCAGCAGCCAAGTCATCTGGGACAGGTCTTCCTACGAGCAGTACTTC

j_gene: TRBJ1-2
abundance: NA
v_gene: TRBV25-1
d_gene: NA
CDR3aa: CASSATGSGYTF
CDR3nt: TGTGCCAGCAGTGCCACAGGGAGTGGCTACACCTTC

j_gene: TRBJ2-5
abundance: few
v_gene: TRBV7-8
d_gene: TRBD1
CDR3aa: CASSFRDRGETQYF
CDR3nt: TGTGCCAGCAGCTTTCGCGACAGGGGAGAGACCCAGTACTTC

j_gene: TRBJ2-5
abundance: NA
v_gene: TRBV7-7
d_gene: TRBD1
CDR3aa: CASSLTGGQETQYF
CDR3nt: TGTGCCAGCAGCTTAACAGGGGGGCAAGAGACCCAGTACTTC

j_gene: TRBJ2-7
abundance: NA
v_gene: TRBV29-1
d_gene: NA
CDR3aa: CSVGIDSYEQYF
CDR3nt: TGCAGCGTTGGGATAGACAGCTACGAGCAGTACTTC

j_gene: TRBJ2-7
abundance: NA
v_gene: TRBV15
d_gene: NA
CDR3aa: CATSRDRAGRGNEQYF
CDR3nt: TGTGCCACCAGCAGAGATCGGGCAGGGAGAGGAAACGAGCAGTACTTC

j_gene: TRBJ2-3
abundance: NA
v_gene: TRBV29-1
d_gene: NA
CDR3aa: CSAELGTDTQYF
CDR3nt: TGCAGCGCCGAGCTAGGGACAGATACGCAGTATTTT

j_gene: TRBJ1-1
abundance: NA
v_gene: TRBV9
d_gene: NA
CDR3aa: CASSVASSTVVTEAFF
CDR3nt: TGTGCCAGCAGCGTAGCTTCATCGACAGTGGTAACTGAAGCTTTCTTT

j_gene: TRBJ1-6
abundance: NA
v_gene: TRBV5-1
d_gene: NA
CDR3aa: CASSSDPKNSPLHF
CDR3nt: TGCGCCAGCAGCTCAGACCCGAAAAATTCACCCCTCCACTTT

j_gene: TRBJ2-3
abundance: NA
v_gene: TRBV5-1
d_gene: TRBD2
CDR3aa: CASSSSGGAYDTQYF
CDR3nt: TGCGCCAGCAGCTCTAGCGGGGGGGCATATGATACGCAGTATTTT

j_gene: TRBJ1-1
abundance: once
v_gene: TRBV4-3
d_gene: NA
CDR3aa: CASSQGPGMNTEAFF
CDR3nt: TGCGCCAGCAGCCAAGGCCCGGGGATGAACACTGAAGCTTTCTTT

j_gene: TRBJ1-1
abundance: NA
v_gene: TRBV30
d_gene: NA
CDR3aa: CAWSYMNTEAFF
CDR3nt: TGTGCCTGGAGTTATATGAACACTGAAGCTTTCTTT

j_gene: TRBJ2-1
abundance: NA
v_gene: TRBV2
d_gene: TRBD2
CDR3aa: CASSSGGAWSEQFF
CDR3nt: TGTGCCAGCAGTAGCGGGGGGGCCTGGAGTGAGCAGTTCTTC

j_gene: TRBJ2-6
abundance: NA
v_gene: TRBV7-2
d_gene: NA
CDR3aa: CASSSTGPGANVLTF
CDR3nt: TGTGCCAGCAGCTCGACAGGCCCTGGGGCCAACGTCCTGACTTTC

j_gene: TRBJ2-3
abundance: few
v_gene: TRBV29-1
d_gene: NA
CDR3aa: CSVRTGPDTQYF
CDR3nt: TGCAGCGTGAGGACGGGCCCAGATACGCAGTATTTT

j_gene: TRBJ2-1
abundance: NA
v_gene: TRBV4-1
d_gene: NA
CDR3aa: CASSQFRVTPKTSSYNEQFF
CDR3nt: TGCGCCAGCAGCCAATTTCGGGTAACCCCGAAAACAAGCTCCTACAATGAGCAGTTCTTC

j_gene: TRBJ1-1
abundance: NA
v_gene: TRBV20-1
d_gene: NA
CDR3aa: CSAPVYTEAFF
CDR3nt: TGCAGTGCCCCCGTGTACACTGAAGCTTTCTTT

j_gene: TRBJ1-6
abundance: NA
v_gene: TRBV27
d_gene: NA
CDR3aa: CASSLVGTSNSPLHF
CDR3nt: TGTGCCAGCAGTTTAGTCGGAACTTCAAATTCACCCCTCCACTTT

j_gene: TRBJ2-6
abundance: few
v_gene: TRBV5-1
d_gene: NA
CDR3aa: CASSFSSGANVLTF
CDR3nt: TGCGCCAGCAGCTTTAGCTCTGGGGCCAACGTCCTGACTTTC

j_gene: TRBJ2-3
abundance: NA
v_gene: TRBV29-1
d_gene: TRBD2
CDR3aa: CSALTSGGLTQYF
CDR3nt: TGCAGCGCCTTGACTAGCGGGGGGCTTACGCAGTATTTT

j_gene: TRBJ1-1
abundance: NA
v_gene: TRBV29-1
d_gene: NA
CDR3aa: CSVDSQIPEAFF
CDR3nt: TGCAGCGTTGATTCCCAAATCCCTGAAGCTTTCTTT

j_gene: TRBJ2-7
abundance: once
v_gene: TRBV7-2
d_gene: NA
CDR3aa: CASSVVGTALYF
CDR3nt: TGTGCCAGCAGCGTTGTTGGGACCGCACTGTACTTC

j_gene: TRBJ2-7
abundance: NA
v_gene: TRBV30
d_gene: NA
CDR3aa: CAWSTGHLREQYF
CDR3nt: TGTGCCTGGAGTACGGGACACCTTCGGGAGCAGTACTTC

j_gene: TRBJ2-3
abundance: NA
v_gene: TRBV25-1
d_gene: TRBD1
CDR3aa: CASSERQGADTQYF
CDR3nt: TGTGCCAGCAGTGAGCGACAGGGGGCAGATACGCAGTATTTT

j_gene: TRBJ1-1
abundance: few
v_gene: TRBV7-2
d_gene: NA
CDR3aa: CASAGTEAFF
CDR3nt: TGTGCCAGCGCAGGGACTGAAGCTTTCTTT

j_gene: TRBJ2-7
abundance: NA
v_gene: TRBV13
d_gene: TRBD2
CDR3aa: CASSSGLAGGSYEQYF
CDR3nt: TGTGCCAGCAGCTCGGGACTAGCGGGTGGATCCTACGAGCAGTACTTC